A selection of T cell receptor beta chains follows, all from one sample in a study of OX40 agonist ivuxolimab in advanced cancers. Profiled with immunoSEQ multiplex PCR; TCRdb holds only in-frame clones, not every one. The sample has 90,000 to 95,000 clones, roughly 86% seen once. Source: CD4+ or CD8+ T cells sorted from blood, taken in a trial of the OX40 agonist ivuxolimab. Receptors were obtained from an adult with an advanced solid tumor such as melanoma, head and neck, liver or kidney cancer. The CDR3 runs from the conserved cysteine through the conserved F or W. Each record gives: V gene, J gene, D gene, clone size, CDR3 DNA, CDR3 protein. The D gene is left open where the match is weak. Clone size is not always given. Where it is, it says once, few, many or a class for expanded clones.

v_gene: TRBV11-2
j_gene: TRBJ2-7
d_gene: TRBD2
abundance: .
CDR3nt: TGTGCCAGCAGCCCTCCGGGACTAGCGGGAACCTACGAGCAGTACTTC
CDR3aa: CASSPPGLAGTYEQYF

v_gene: TRBV6-5
j_gene: TRBJ1-1
d_gene: .
abundance: .
CDR3nt: TGTGCCGCGCAGGGGACGACTGAAGCTTTCTTT
CDR3aa: CAAQGTTEAFF

v_gene: TRBV21-1
j_gene: TRBJ1-5
d_gene: .
abundance: few
CDR3nt: TGTGCCAGCAGCAATGCTTATTTCGGAGCAAGGAGCAATCAGCCCCAGCATTTT
CDR3aa: CASSNAYFGARSNQPQHF

v_gene: TRBV7-7
j_gene: TRBJ2-1
d_gene: .
abundance: .
CDR3nt: TGTGCCAGCAGCTTAGCGGGAGGCTACAATGAGCAGTTCTTC
CDR3aa: CASSLAGGYNEQFF

v_gene: TRBV5-1
j_gene: TRBJ1-4
d_gene: TRBD1
abundance: .
CDR3nt: TGCGCCAGCAGCTTGGCCTCAGGGGGTTTTGAAAAACTGTTTTTT
CDR3aa: CASSLASGGFEKLFF

v_gene: TRBV5-1
j_gene: TRBJ1-6
d_gene: TRBD1
abundance: .
CDR3nt: TGCGCCAGCAGCTCCGGGACAGGACACTCACGGGATTCACCCCTCCACTTT
CDR3aa: CASSSGTGHSRDSPLHF

v_gene: TRBV27
j_gene: TRBJ2-5
d_gene: TRBD2
abundance: .
CDR3nt: TGTGCCAGCAGTTTAGGCGGGGGTTGGGAGACCCAGTACTTC
CDR3aa: CASSLGGGWETQYF

v_gene: TRBV29-1
j_gene: TRBJ2-5
d_gene: .
abundance: .
CDR3nt: TGCAGCGTTGTGGTGGCAGGGGTCGCGGAGACCCAGTACTTC
CDR3aa: CSVVVAGVAETQYF

v_gene: TRBV7-6
j_gene: TRBJ2-2
d_gene: .
abundance: few
CDR3nt: TGTGCCAGCAGCTCGGGACCCGTCCTGACGTGGACCGGGGAGCTGTTTTTT
CDR3aa: CASSSGPVLTWTGELFF

v_gene: TRBV21-1
j_gene: TRBJ2-7
d_gene: .
abundance: .
CDR3nt: TGTGCCAGCAGCAAAGCGCAATTCTGGCCTTTTTCTTACGAGCAGTACTTC
CDR3aa: CASSKAQFWPFSYEQYF

v_gene: TRBV7-9
j_gene: TRBJ2-1
d_gene: TRBD2
abundance: .
CDR3nt: TGTGCCAGCAGCTTAGCGGGAGGGTTCCCGGCGAGCTCCGAGCAGTTCTTC
CDR3aa: CASSLAGGFPASSEQFF

v_gene: TRBV5-1
j_gene: TRBJ1-1
d_gene: .
abundance: .
CDR3nt: TGCGCCAGCAGCTTGGTGGTGGGGAACACTGAAGCTTTCTTT
CDR3aa: CASSLVVGNTEAFF

v_gene: TRBV5-1
j_gene: TRBJ2-3
d_gene: .
abundance: .
CDR3nt: TGCGCCAGCAGCTTTAAGGGGGGAGCTGGGAGTACAGATACGCAGTATTTT
CDR3aa: CASSFKGGAGSTDTQYF

v_gene: TRBV20-1
j_gene: TRBJ1-1
d_gene: .
abundance: .
CDR3nt: TGCAGTGGTCCGGTGAACACTGAAGCTTTCTTT
CDR3aa: CSGPVNTEAFF

v_gene: TRBV27
j_gene: TRBJ2-1
d_gene: TRBD1
abundance: .
CDR3nt: TGTGCCATCCAGAAGACCGGGACAGGGGTCTACAATGAGCAGTTCTTC
CDR3aa: CAIQKTGTGVYNEQFF

v_gene: TRBV11-1
j_gene: TRBJ2-1
d_gene: .
abundance: .
CDR3nt: TGTGCCAGCAGCTCGGACGATCGACTTAGGGTGGGAGACAATGAGCAGTTCTTC
CDR3aa: CASSSDDRLRVGDNEQFF

v_gene: TRBV28
j_gene: TRBJ1-5
d_gene: .
abundance: .
CDR3nt: TGTGCCAGCAGCCCGGTGGGGGGCCATCAGCCCCAGCATTTT
CDR3aa: CASSPVGGHQPQHF

v_gene: TRBV11-2
j_gene: TRBJ2-5
d_gene: TRBD2
abundance: .
CDR3nt: TGTGCCAGCAGCGACCTAGCGGGAGGGCTGGGAGAGACCCAGTACTTC
CDR3aa: CASSDLAGGLGETQYF

v_gene: TRBV5-4
j_gene: TRBJ2-7
d_gene: .
abundance: .
CDR3nt: TGTGCCAGCAGCCCCGATGGGGGATCCTACGAGCAGTACTTC
CDR3aa: CASSPDGGSYEQYF

v_gene: TRBV5-1
j_gene: TRBJ1-4
d_gene: TRBD1
abundance: few
CDR3nt: TGCGCCAGCAGCTTGGACAGGGGGATAGATGAAAAACTGTTTTTT
CDR3aa: CASSLDRGIDEKLFF

v_gene: TRBV25-1
j_gene: TRBJ2-2
d_gene: TRBD1
abundance: .
CDR3nt: TGTGCCAGCAGGACCACAGGGGGAACCGGGGAGCTGTTTTTT
CDR3aa: CASRTTGGTGELFF

v_gene: TRBV27
j_gene: TRBJ2-1
d_gene: .
abundance: .
CDR3nt: TGTGCCAGCAGTTTAGGCAGGGTTCTCGGGAATGAGCAGTTCTTC
CDR3aa: CASSLGRVLGNEQFF

v_gene: TRBV25-1
j_gene: TRBJ1-1
d_gene: TRBD1
abundance: .
CDR3nt: TGTGCCAGCAGTCCCCGGACAGGCGAGTACACTGAAGCTTTCTTT
CDR3aa: CASSPRTGEYTEAFF